Each of the 13 T cell receptor beta chains below was sequenced from the same sample in a study of blood T cell repertoires in COVID-19. Produced via immunoSEQ multiplex PCR; TCRdb's table is partial and in-frame only. The sample lists over 200,000 clones; about nine tenths were seen once. The sequenced sample consisted of PBMCs or T cells enriched from blood (not recorded which). All receptors derive from a man between 18 and 35 years old with acute COVID-19.

This clone was recorded once. V and J are TRBV6-4 and TRBJ1-5; D not resolved. The V end was cut by 8 bases, the J end by 4 bases, with 15 bases between. The length of the CDR3 is 14 residues. Per germline, CDR1 MRHNA and CDR2 SNTAGT. Here the CDR3 DNA reads TGTGCCAGCTCTCTGGAGGCGGGGAATCAGCCCCAGCATTTT. It encodes CASSLEAGNQPQHF.

The V call is TRBV24-1, the J call TRBJ2-3; TRBD1 matches at 11 bases. This CDR3 is 16 amino acids long. CDR1 is KGHDR and CDR2 is SFDVKD in the germline V gene. V was clipped by 5 bases and J by 2 bases; unmatched bases: 5. The chain's CDR3 is CATSAPDRGLTDTQYF. CDR3 nucleotides: TGTGCCACCAGTGCCCCGGACAGGGGGCTCACAGATACGCAGTATTTT.

The chain links TRBV9 to TRBJ1-6; 8 positions match TRBD1. The CDR3 spans 14 residues. J gave up 10 bases and V 2 bases, and 5 bases lay outside the gene matches. CDR1 and CDR2 from the germline V gene are SGDLS and YYNGEE. The CDR3 region has the DNA TGTGCCAGCAGCGTCCAACAGGGGGGATCACCCCTCCACTTT. Encoded protein: CASSVQQGGSPLHF.

This clone appeared a single time. The chain is built from TRBV5-1 and TRBJ2-2; TRBD1 might be the D (8 bases). The CDR3 has 15 amino acids. The germline V and J ends were trimmed by 4 bases and 6 bases, with 16 bases remaining between them. The germline gives CDR1 SGHRS, CDR2 YFSETQ. CDR3 in amino acids: CASSPDRGGAGELFF. CDR3 bases: TGCGCCAGCAGCCCTGACAGGGGAGGGGCCGGGGAGCTGTTTTTT.

This chain links TRBV3-1 (or the pseudogene TRBV3-2) with TRBJ1-5; D is uncertain. Germline V gives CDR1 LGHDT, CDR2 YNNKEL (reference sequence). This CDR3 has 13 residues. The V end was cut by 4 bases, the J end by 2 bases, with 6 bases between. The CDR3 region is CASSPGGNQPQHF. DNA of the CDR3: TGTGCCAGCAGCCCGGGAGGCAATCAGCCCCAGCATTTT.

The V gene is TRBV24-1, the J gene TRBJ1-5; D is perhaps TRBD1 (5 bases). The ends were cut back, 9 bases at V and 0 bases at J, with 11 bases in the middle. Looked up from germline, CDR1 is KGHDR and CDR2 is SFDVKD. The length of the CDR3 is 14 residues. As DNA, the CDR3 is TGTGCCACCGCCTCCGGGGGTAGCAATCAGCCCCAGCATTTT. Protein product: CATASGGSNQPQHF.

This clone came up once. This chain joins TRBV2 and TRBJ2-1, with D maybe TRBD2 (6 bases). Trimming stripped 5 bases from V and 6 bases from J, with 20 bases between. The CDR3 has 16 amino acids. The germline V gene encodes CDR1 SNHLY and CDR2 FYNNEI. The CDR3 region is CASSTRDFLWANEQFF. CDR3 coding DNA: TGTGCCAGCAGTACGCGGGACTTCCTATGGGCCAATGAGCAGTTCTTC.

This chain uses TRBV19 with TRBJ1-5; 7 nucleotides align to TRBD1. The CDR3 is 18 amino acids. Germline V gene sequence: CDR1 LNHDA, CDR2 SQIVND (reference sequence). Trimming at V came to 10 bases and at J to 0 bases, leaving 18 bases not matched to a gene. CDR3 region: CATRPGQNNLYSNQPQHF. Written as DNA, the CDR3 is TGTGCCACCCGACCGGGACAGAACAATCTTTATAGCAATCAGCCCCAGCATTTT.

The rearrangement joins TRBV30 to TRBJ2-3; 7 bases are a match to TRBD2. The CDR3 runs 17 residues. Germline CDR1 GTSNPN, CDR2 SVGIG (reference sequence). Germline trimming cut 1 base from V and 0 bases from J; bases unmatched to any gene: 10. As DNA, the CDR3 is TGTGCCTGGAGTGGACCAGCGGGGTCCGCTAGCACAGATACGCAGTATTTT. It is translated as CAWSGPAGSASTDTQYF.

The V call is TRBV5-6, the J call TRBJ1-3; a possible D gene is TRBD1 (6 bases). CDR3 size: 17 residues. Germline-derived CDR1 and CDR2 are SGHDT and YYEEEE. The germline V and J ends were trimmed by 4 bases and 0 bases, with 17 bases remaining between them. The CDR3, as DNA: TGTGCCAGCAGCCCAGGACAGAGCCGCTTCTCTGGAAACACCATATATTTT. It specifies CASSPGQSRFSGNTIYF.

The sample holds one count of this clone. V and J are TRBV11-2 and TRBJ1-1; TRBD1 is a possible D gene (6 bases). The CDR3 length is 14 residues. Germline V gene data show CDR1 as SGHAT and CDR2 as FQNNGV. V was clipped by 5 bases and J by 5 bases, with 15 bases between them. The CDR3 here is CASSVNRVGTEAFF. The DNA of the CDR3 is TGTGCCAGCAGCGTAAACAGGGTTGGGACTGAAGCTTTCTTT.

A few counts support this clone. The genes are TRBV20-1 and TRBJ1-5; D gene ambiguous. Germline CDR1 DFQATT, CDR2 SNEGSKA (reference sequence). V was clipped by 6 bases and J by 9 bases, with 9 bases between them. CDR3 length equals 10 residues. The CDR3 DNA reads as TGCAGTGCGGGCCCAAGGCCCCAGCATTTT. Translation gives CSAGPRPQHF.

V and J are TRBV11-2 and TRBJ1-4, with 7 bases lining up with TRBD1. CDR1 and CDR2 (germline): SGHAT, FQNNGV. CDR3 length: 15 residues. The V segment lost 6 bases and the J segment 4 bases; nucleotides outside the gene matches: 8. The chain's CDR3 is CASRPVTGINEKLFF. The DNA of the CDR3 is TGTGCCAGCAGGCCCGTGACAGGGATTAATGAAAAACTGTTTTTT.